Listed below are T cell receptor beta chains from one sample, sequenced in a study of beta chain features in type 1 diabetes. The method was immunoSEQ multiplex PCR; TCRdb's version includes in-frame clones alone and lacks a portion of them. The data contain hundreds of thousands of clones, approximately 14% of them singletons. The sequenced material came from central memory CD4+ T cells from blood. Source of these receptors: a man aged 25 to 45 in good health. The CDR3 runs from the conserved cysteine through the conserved F or W. Each record gives: clone size, V gene, J gene, D gene, CDR3 DNA, CDR3 protein. A D gene is named only where the DNA matches it firmly. Expanded clones are given a class, and other clones once, few, many or no size at all.

-	TRBV4-1	TRBJ1-2	-	TGCGCCAGCAGCCAGGGACGGTACTATGGCTACACCTTC	CASSQGRYYGYTF
-	TRBV7-2	TRBJ2-5	-	TGTGCCAGCAGCTTAGTGCGGGAAGGGACCCAGTACTTC	CASSLVREGTQYF
few	TRBV5-1	TRBJ2-1	TRBD2	TGCGCCAGCAGCTTGACTAGCGGGAGAGTCAATGAGCAGTTCTTC	CASSLTSGRVNEQFF
many	TRBV4-3	TRBJ1-1	-	TGCGCCAGCAGCCTGTTCCTCCCGGGAACTGAAGCTTTCTTT	CASSLFLPGTEAFF
-	TRBV30	TRBJ1-1	-	TGTGCCTGGATAAGGGGCACCGGCAAACGCGCTTTCTTT	CAWIRGTGKRAFF
-	TRBV19	TRBJ2-7	-	TGTGCCAGTATGTCGGGGCGCTCCTACGAGCAGTACTTC	CASMSGRSYEQYF
-	TRBV5-1	TRBJ2-1	TRBD1	TGCGCCAGCAGTCTTACAGGGGAATCCTACAATGAGCAGTTCTTC	CASSLTGESYNEQFF
-	TRBV19	TRBJ1-5	-	TGTGCCAGTAGCCCCGACAGGCGAAGCAATCAGCCCCAGCATTTT	CASSPDRRSNQPQHF
-	TRBV29-1	TRBJ2-1	TRBD2	TGCAGCGTTGGACTAGCGGGAGGGCCAAATGAGCAGTTCTTC	CSVGLAGGPNEQFF
few	TRBV10-3	TRBJ1-4	-	TGTGCCATCAGTGGGGACCAGGCCGGTAATGAAAAACTGTTTTTT	CAISGDQAGNEKLFF
many	TRBV10-3	TRBJ2-1	-	TGTGCCATCAGTGAGCCTAGCCTACACTACAATGAGCAGTTCTTC	CAISEPSLHYNEQFF
-	TRBV12-5	TRBJ1-1	-	TGTGCTAGTGGTTTGCGGGGGGGCTGGGACACTGAAGCTTTCTTT	CASGLRGGWDTEAFF
few	TRBV6-5	TRBJ1-5	TRBD1	TGTGCCAGCAGCCCGGGACAGGGATTTCAGCCCCAGCATTTT	CASSPGQGFQPQHF
few	TRBV11-3	TRBJ2-2	-	TGTGCCAGCAGCCTCCCGGGACCGGTCACCGGGGAGCTGTTTTTT	CASSLPGPVTGELFF
-	TRBV27	TRBJ2-1	-	TGTGCCAGCAGTCTCCTACAGGGATCGGGCTCCTACAATGAGCAGTTCTTC	CASSLLQGSGSYNEQFF
few	TRBV7-3	TRBJ1-2	-	TGTGCCAGCAGCCCCCCCGTCGGAGGCTACACCTTC	CASSPPVGGYTF
many	TRBV18	TRBJ1-1	TRBD1	TGTGCCAGCTCACGGGACAGGGGGTCTGAAGCTTTCTTT	CASSRDRGSEAFF
few	TRBV11-2	TRBJ2-1	TRBD2	TGTGCCAGCAGCCCTCGAGGTAGCGGGAGTATGAGGGATGAGCAGTTCTTC	CASSPRGSGSMRDEQFF
-	TRBV12-5	TRBJ1-2	-	TGTGCTAGTGGGCCACACAGGGAGGCATATGGCTACACCTTC	CASGPHREAYGYTF
few	TRBV28	TRBJ1-2	-	TGTGCCAGCAGTTTGTCCATAATTTCTGGCTACACCTTC	CASSLSIISGYTF
few	TRBV9	TRBJ1-5	-	TGTGCCAGCAGCCCCCACCCGACAGGAGAGTTGCCCCAGCATTTT	CASSPHPTGELPQHF
many	TRBV4-1	TRBJ2-4	-	TGCGCCAGCAGCACCCAGGGGAGGACAGATAACATTCAGTACTTC	CASSTQGRTDNIQYF
-	TRBV7-2	TRBJ2-3	-	TGTGCCAGCAGCTTTCCGGGGGGCGGTTATGATACGCAGTATTTT	CASSFPGGGYDTQYF
many	TRBV5-4	TRBJ2-1	TRBD1	TGTGCCAGCAGTCACCGGGACAGGGCAGATGAGCAGTTCTTC	CASSHRDRADEQFF
-	TRBV19	TRBJ2-5	-	TGTGCCAGTAGTGTCGGTCAAGAGACCCAGTACTTC	CASSVGQETQYF
few	TRBV21-1	TRBJ2-1	-	TGTGCCAGCAGCATCCGGACAGGGACCGTCCACAATGAGCAGTTCTTC	CASSIRTGTVHNEQFF
many	TRBV14	TRBJ2-3	-	TGTGCCAGCAGCCAAAACCTCCATTCGCAGTATTTT	CASSQNLHSQYF
-	TRBV7-3	TRBJ1-1	-	TGTGCCAGCACATCATCGAGGACAGATAAGACTGAAGCTTTCTTT	CASTSSRTDKTEAFF
-	TRBV19	TRBJ2-1	TRBD2	TGTGCCAGTAGTATATACGCGGGAGGGAACAATGAGCAGTTCTTC	CASSIYAGGNNEQFF
few	TRBV5-6	TRBJ2-1	TRBD2	TGTGCCAGCAGCTTGGACCTAGCGGGTTTCAATGAGCAGTTCTTC	CASSLDLAGFNEQFF
few	TRBV7-2	TRBJ2-3	-	TGTGCCAGCAGCCCACGGACCGGGGTTACAGATACGCAGTATTTT	CASSPRTGVTDTQYF
few	TRBV5-4	TRBJ2-2	TRBD2	TGTGCCAGCAGCCCCGCCAGAGGGAGCGGGAGGAGGACCGGGGAGCTGTTTTTT	CASSPARGSGRRTGELFF
-	TRBV18	TRBJ1-5	-	TGTGCCAGCTCCCCACAGGGATTGGAGGGCCAGCCCCAGCATTTT	CASSPQGLEGQPQHF
-	TRBV6-1	TRBJ2-5	-	TGTGCCAGCAGTGTGGCAGGGAGAACGGTTGGGGAGACCCAGTACTTC	CASSVAGRTVGETQYF
few	TRBV11-1	TRBJ2-3	-	TGTGCCAGCAGCTTATCATTACCTAGCACAGATACGCAGTATTTT	CASSLSLPSTDTQYF
-	TRBV4-1	TRBJ2-5	-	TGCGCCAGCAGCCAAGATTTAGAGACCCAGTACTTC	CASSQDLETQYF
many	TRBV29-1	TRBJ2-6	-	TGCAGCGTTGCCGGGGCTGGGGCCAACGTCCTGACTTTC	CSVAGAGANVLTF
few	TRBV30	TRBJ2-5	-	TGTGCCTGGAGTATAAACCGGGGCTCGAATCTGGGGGAGACCCAGTACTTC	CAWSINRGSNLGETQYF
-	TRBV30	TRBJ2-3	-	TGTGCCTGTGCCTCCTATCAGAGAGATACGCAGTATTTT	CACASYQRDTQYF
-	TRBV7-2	TRBJ2-7	-	TGTGCCAGCAGCTTAGCAGGGGGTTTGGCCTACGAGCAGTACTTC	CASSLAGGLAYEQYF
-	TRBV11-2	TRBJ1-2	-	TGTGCCAGCAGCTCGCGCTTACAGGGCCCTAACTATGGCTACACCTTC	CASSSRLQGPNYGYTF
few	TRBV7-2	TRBJ2-3	-	TGTGCCAGCAGCTTCAGGGGATCAGATACGCAGTATTTT	CASSFRGSDTQYF
few	TRBV11-2	TRBJ1-1	-	TGTGCCAGCAGCTTGCCTGGGGCTGAAGCTTTCTTT	CASSLPGAEAFF
-	TRBV5-4	TRBJ1-2	-	TGTGCCAGCAGCCAGCCGACAGCCCGATCTAACTATGGCTACACCTTC	CASSQPTARSNYGYTF
-	TRBV7-2	TRBJ1-6	TRBD1	TGTGCCAGCAGCATCACCGGGACAGAGGTGGGCAATTCACCCCTCCACTTT	CASSITGTEVGNSPLHF